This T cell receptor beta chain was obtained from a study of blood T cell repertoires in COVID-19. Background on the study: Samples of COVID-19 (acute and convalescent) were obtained from the United States, Italy and Spain. PBMCs, B-cell-depleted T cells, or T cells were the source of the cDNA or gDNA that made up the material.

Assay: immunoSEQ multiplex PCR; the TCRdb copy retains only in-frame clones and omits some. Altogether roughly 250,000 clones are present, just over 90% being singletons, with the ten largest covering 1.5% to 2%. In assigning cohorts, the study relied on participant-reported clinical history. The CDR3 contains 12 residues. Germline V gene lookup returns CDR1 MNHEY and CDR2 SVGAGI. Deletions cut 6 bases from V and 6 bases from J, with 10 bases between. The chain employs TRBV6-5 and TRBJ2-3; a weak D match, TRBD2 (5 bases). The specimen sequenced was PBMCs or T cells enriched from blood (not recorded which). This clonotype originated in a woman under 30 who had recovered from COVID-19. The CDR3 DNA reads as TGTGCCAGCAGCGGGCGGGCGGATACGCAGTATTTT. Residues: CASSGRADTQYF.